Listed below are T cell receptor beta chains from one sample, sequenced in a study of shared clonotypes between healthy human individuals. Repertoires were generated with immunoSEQ multiplex PCR, while TCRdb's copy carries only in-frame clones and drops some. Of 950,000 to 1,100,000 clones in the sample, 78% were seen once. Sequenced: memory CD4+ T cells from PBMCs. The source of these receptors is a young man in good health. Some clones in this sample may be carry-over from other donors' samples. The CDR3 runs from the conserved cysteine through the conserved F or W.

V gene	J gene	CDR3 length	CDR3 protein
TRBV5-1	TRBJ2-1	16	CASSLEPSGGDNEQFF
TRBV28	TRBJ2-5	15	CASSLRAPMRETQYF
TRBV10-3	TRBJ1-2	17	CAISESSGGPERYGYTF
TRBV5-4	TRBJ1-1	15	CASSIPRRGDTEAFF
TRBV7-2	TRBJ2-1	15	CASSQLAGVYNEQFF
TRBV6-6	TRBJ1-2	15	CASSPGQGEYYGYTF
TRBV9	TRBJ1-5	13	CASSVAPNQPQHF
TRBV20-1	TRBJ2-1	11	CSARERSSQFF
TRBV27	TRBJ2-2	14	CASSLWEPTGELFF
TRBV29-1	TRBJ2-5	13	CSAGLTVAETQYF
TRBV5-1	TRBJ2-7	14	CASSLGDRVGEQYF
TRBV11-1	TRBJ2-7	17	CASSQFPLAPGTYEQYF
TRBV15	TRBJ2-1	17	CATLKRGEKSSYNEQFF
TRBV5-1	TRBJ2-1	15	CASSLVGQIHNEQFF
TRBV13	TRBJ1-3	14	CASRAQTSGNTIYF
TRBV11-2	TRBJ1-2	14	CASSLDGTQTSHTF
TRBV5-4	TRBJ2-3	15	CASSLGRGDGNTQYF
TRBV6-5	TRBJ1-1	15	CASSYSGGSDTEAFF
TRBV4-2	TRBJ2-1	12	CASSSDHNEQFF
TRBV28	TRBJ2-1	18	CASSSRTSGFFSYNEQFF
TRBV29-1	TRBJ2-3	11	CSVEPSDTQYF
TRBV5-5	TRBJ2-3	15	CASSLTGRLTDTQYF
TRBV7-3	TRBJ2-1	16	CASSLGGFSSGNEQFF
TRBV6-5	TRBJ1-5	15	CASRTGGNSNQPQHF
TRBV6-1	TRBJ1-1	12	CASSEMGREAFF
TRBV7-2	TRBJ2-7	14	CASSLVWDLDEQYF
TRBV5-1	TRBJ2-1	20	CASSLFSSGSARRDYNEQFF